These 19 T cell receptor beta chains came from one sample sequenced in a study of CD8 T cells in ankylosing spondylitis. TCRdb recomputed calls from the 5' RACE reads with MiXCR, one row per CDR3 protein. The repertoire consists of about 69,000 distinct CDR3 sequences, with roughly 5% occurring once and the leading ten covering roughly 2.3%. The sample consisted of blood, either unsorted or a sorted T cell fraction (not recorded which). The receptors shown here come from a male donor with ankylosing spondylitis or in good health (not recorded which).

This clonotype was seen repeatedly, ten times or more. The rearrangement joins TRBV4-3 to TRBJ2-3; D might be TRBD2 (5 bases). Germline assignment: CDR1 LGHNA and CDR2 YSLEER. This CDR3 contains 16 residues. The germline V and J ends were trimmed by 0 bases and 0 bases, with 10 bases remaining between them. The DNA of the CDR3 is TGCGCCAGCAGCCAAGAGATCGGACTCAGCACAGATACGCAGTATTTT. This translates into CASSQEIGLSTDTQYF.

At least ten counts were recorded for this clonotype. The CDR3 DNA is TGTGCCAGCAGTTTCGAAGTCGGGGCGACCTCCGTTGGAGCTTTCTTT. This sequence encodes CASSFEVGATSVGAFF. The rearrangement links TRBV28 to TRBJ1-1, with D tentatively TRBD1 (5 bases). CDR3 length: 16 residues. Germline V gene data show CDR1 as MDHEN and CDR2 as SYDVKM. V dropped 3 bases and J dropped 10 bases, with 24 bases sitting between them.

Ten or more counts support this clonotype. The chain joins TRBV4-3 to TRBJ2-3; tentative D call: TRBD2 (6 bases). Trimming pared 3 bases from V and 6 bases from J, leaving 19 bases between. The germline V gene encodes CDR1 LGHNA and CDR2 YSLEER. There are 16 residues in the CDR3. Here the CDR3 DNA reads TGCGCCAGCAGCCAGGCTCCCGTCGACAGCGGGGATACGCAGTATTTT. It translates to CASSQAPVDSGDTQYF.

The V call is TRBV24-1, the J call TRBJ2-5; 8 nucleotides line up with TRBD1. Germline CDR1 and CDR2: KGHDR and SFDVKD. V shed 4 bases and J 5 bases; nucleotides not matched to a gene: 14. CDR3 size: 17 residues. The CDR3 DNA follows: TGTGCCACCAGTGACTCCGTCCCAGGGGGCATAATGGAGACCCAGTACTTC. The encoded protein is CATSDSVPGGIMETQYF.

Ten or more counts support this clonotype. The gene calls are TRBV7-8 and TRBJ2-1; D might be TRBD1 (6 bases). The CDR3 spans 15 residues. Germline V CDR1 and CDR2: SGHVS, FQNEAQ. V was cut by 4 bases and J by 4 bases, with 14 bases left in between. CDR3 DNA sequence: TGTGCCAGCAGCTCAGGTGGACAGAATTACAATGAGCAGTTCTTC. Protein sequence: CASSSGGQNYNEQFF.

This clonotype was recorded at least ten times. The chain has TRBV10-3 and TRBJ2-1; D remains ambiguous. CDR1 ENHRY and CDR2 SYGVKD come from the germline V gene. The CDR3 extends over 12 amino acids. Between the trimmed V and J ends, which lost 2 bases and 8 bases, there was a span of 7 bases. The DNA of the CDR3 is TGTGCCATCAGTGAGGGAGTGGATGAGCAGTTCTTC. It yields the protein CAISEGVDEQFF.

This clonotype occurred many times. The genes are TRBV7-2 and TRBJ1-5; no clear D gene. Germline V lookup: CDR1 SGHTA, CDR2 FQGNSA. Trimming removed 1 base from V and 4 bases from J, with 5 bases in between. CDR3 length: 13 residues. CDR3 sequence reads: CASSLVGNQPQHF. For the CDR3, the DNA is TGTGCCAGCAGCTTAGTTGGGAATCAGCCCCAGCATTTT.

This clonotype was observed many times. The rearrangement uses TRBV12-2 and TRBJ2-3; the table names TRBD2, a call not compared with the DNA. TRBV12-2 is described as a pseudogene. This CDR3 has 19 residues. In DNA, the CDR3 is TGTGCAAGTCGCTTAGATCGTCTAAGTATGTCGGGGGGGCCCTGGGCGCAGTATTTT. Its protein product is CASRLDRLSMSGGPWAQYF.

This clonotype showed up many times. The chain recombines TRBV5-1 with TRBJ2-4, with D unclear. V dropped 0 bases and J dropped 1 base, with 8 bases sitting between them. Germline CDR1 SGHRS, CDR2 YFSETQ. The CDR3 totals 15 residues. The CDR3 DNA reads TGCGCCAGCAGCTTGGATGGGTACGCCAAAAACATTCAGTACTTC. As protein: CASSLDGYAKNIQYF.

This clonotype was seen ten or more times. The chain has TRBV4-3 and TRBJ2-3, with D uncertain. Germline V gene sequence: CDR1 LGHNA, CDR2 YSLEER. The V gene lost 7 bases and the J gene lost 1 base, with 3 bases spanning the gap. CDR3 length: 11 residues. The CDR3 DNA reads as TGCGCCAGCATGCGCACAGATACGCAGTATTTT. Translation gives CASMRTDTQYF.

This clonotype has at least ten counts. The rearrangement links TRBV2 to TRBJ1-2; TRBD1 matches 7 bases. Germline V gene lookup returns CDR1 SNHLY and CDR2 FYNNEI. The CDR3 extends over 15 amino acids. V dropped 5 bases and J dropped 5; count of bases not matched to a gene: 11. This CDR3 is CASSLNLQGDYGYTF. The CDR3 DNA reads as TGTGCCAGCAGTCTCAACCTTCAGGGGGATTATGGCTACACCTTC.

In this sample, this clonotype turned up many times. The genes are TRBV9 and TRBJ1-6; D is perhaps TRBD1 (6 bases). This CDR3 is built from 12 residues. The V gene lost 2 bases and the J gene lost 14 bases, with 11 bases spanning the gap. CDR1 and CDR2 from the germline V gene are SGDLS and YYNGEE. The CDR3 loop is CASSVLGASLHF. In nucleotides, the CDR3 is TGTGCCAGCAGCGTGTTGGGGGCATCCCTCCACTTT.

This clonotype was recorded many times. The chain uses TRBV20-1 and TRBJ1-5; possible D gene TRBD1, 5 bases. V lost 4 bases and J 10 bases, leaving 17 bases between the germline ends. The CDR3 runs to 13 residues. Germline CDR1 DFQATT, CDR2 SNEGSKA (reference sequence). The CDR3 spells CSANVGPVEPQHF. Here the CDR3 DNA reads TGCAGTGCTAACGTGGGACCGGTCGAACCCCAGCATTTT.

This clonotype showed up many times. This chain joins TRBV7-9 and TRBJ2-7; no clear D. Germline V gene sequence: CDR1 SEHNR, CDR2 FQNEAQ (reference sequence). V lost 2 bases and J lost 2, with 16 bases in between. CDR3 length equals 16 residues. The CDR3 reads CASSLYYSEGPYEQYF. The CDR3 DNA is TGTGCCAGCAGCTTATATTACTCCGAAGGCCCCTACGAGCAGTACTTC.

The CDR3 DNA follows: TGTGCCAGCAGCTGGAACACCGGGGAGCTGTTTTTT. It codes for CASSWNTGELFF. The J gene is TRBJ2-2, the V gene TRBV7-3; D unclear. Trimming stripped 4 bases from V and 1 base from J, with 1 base between. The CDR3 runs to 12 residues. CDR1 and CDR2 from the germline V gene are SGHTA and FQGTGA.

As regards this clonotype: This may arise from a read error, as a much more abundant clone is one base away. V and J are TRBV20-1 and TRBJ2-5, with D uncertain. CDR3 length: 17 amino acids. Looked up from germline, CDR1 is DFQATT and CDR2 is SNEGSKA (reference sequence). This CDR3 reads CRARPSRLRSQQETQYF. The DNA for the CDR3 is TGCAGAGCTAGGCCCTCTCGTCTTCGCAGCCAGCAAGAGACCCAGTACTTC.

The table lists this clonotype with many counts. This sequence joins TRBV12-3 or TRBV12-4 and TRBJ2-1, with TRBD2 identical over 13 bases. This CDR3 is built from 15 residues. With V trimmed by 6 bases and J by 6 bases, 5 bases remained unmatched. CDR3 nucleotide sequence: TGTGCCAGCAGCGGACTAGCGGGGGCTTTCAATGAGCAGTTCTTC. Amino acids: CASSGLAGAFNEQFF.

This clonotype was observed many times. The chain employs TRBV9 and TRBJ2-1, with 10 bases matching TRBD1. The CDR3 sequence is 18 residues long. Germline values: CDR1 SGDLS, CDR2 YYNGEE. Losses at the gene ends were 0 bases for V and 3 bases for J; bases not matched to a gene: 9. CDR3 DNA sequence: TGTGCCAGCAGCGTAGAGACAGGGGGCAGTATGGGCTACAATGAGCAGTTCTTC. Translation gives CASSVETGGSMGYNEQFF.

There are many counts of this clonotype. The chain employs TRBV24-1 and TRBJ1-5; D gene uncertain. Trimming took off 5 bases at V and 3 bases at J, with 7 bases between the two ends. The CDR3 loop spans 13 amino acids. Germline CDR1 reads KGHDR; CDR2 reads SFDVKD. Here the CDR3 reads CATSVTDNQPQHF. DNA of the CDR3: TGTGCCACCAGTGTTACAGACAATCAGCCCCAGCATTTT.